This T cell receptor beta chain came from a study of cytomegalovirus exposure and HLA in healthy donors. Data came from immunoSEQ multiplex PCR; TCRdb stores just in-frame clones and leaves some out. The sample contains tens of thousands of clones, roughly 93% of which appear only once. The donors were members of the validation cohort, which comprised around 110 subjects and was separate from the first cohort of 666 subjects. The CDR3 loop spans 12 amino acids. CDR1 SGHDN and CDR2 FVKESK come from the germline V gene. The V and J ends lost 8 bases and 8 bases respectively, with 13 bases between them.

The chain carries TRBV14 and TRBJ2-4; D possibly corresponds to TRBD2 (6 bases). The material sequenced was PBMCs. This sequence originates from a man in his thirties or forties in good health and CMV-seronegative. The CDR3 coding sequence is TGTGCCAGCTCAGCCCCGGGGGACATTCAGTACTTC. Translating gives CASSAPGDIQYF.